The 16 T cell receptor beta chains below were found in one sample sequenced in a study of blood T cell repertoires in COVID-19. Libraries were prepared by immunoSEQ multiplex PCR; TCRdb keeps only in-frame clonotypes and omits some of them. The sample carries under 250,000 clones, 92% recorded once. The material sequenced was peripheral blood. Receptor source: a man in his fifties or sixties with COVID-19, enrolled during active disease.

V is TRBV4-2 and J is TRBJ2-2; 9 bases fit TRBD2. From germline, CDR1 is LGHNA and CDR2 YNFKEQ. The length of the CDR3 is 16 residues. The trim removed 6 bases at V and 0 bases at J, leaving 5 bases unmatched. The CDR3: CASRPSGNANTGELFF. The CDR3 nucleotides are TGTGCCAGCAGGCCTAGCGGGAATGCGAACACCGGGGAGCTGTTTTTT.

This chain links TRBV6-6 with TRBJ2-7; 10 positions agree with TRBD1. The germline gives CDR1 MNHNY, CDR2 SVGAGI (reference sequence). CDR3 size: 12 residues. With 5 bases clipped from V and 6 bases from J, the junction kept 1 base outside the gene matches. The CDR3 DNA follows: TGTGCCAGCAGTGACAGGGGGCCCGAGCAGTACTTC. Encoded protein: CASSDRGPEQYF.

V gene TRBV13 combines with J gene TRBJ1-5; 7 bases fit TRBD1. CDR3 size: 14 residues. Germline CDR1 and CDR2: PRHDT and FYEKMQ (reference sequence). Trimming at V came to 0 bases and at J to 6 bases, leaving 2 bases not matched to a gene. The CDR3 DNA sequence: TGTGCCAGCAGCTTAGGAGGGGGCCGTCAGCCCCAGCATTTT. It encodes CASSLGGGRQPQHF.

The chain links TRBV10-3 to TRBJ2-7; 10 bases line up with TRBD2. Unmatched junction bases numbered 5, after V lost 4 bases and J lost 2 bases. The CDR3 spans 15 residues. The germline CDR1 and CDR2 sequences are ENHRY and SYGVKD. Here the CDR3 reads CAISGSGRGAYEQYF. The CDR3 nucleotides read TGTGCCATCAGTGGGAGCGGGAGGGGCGCCTACGAGCAGTACTTC.

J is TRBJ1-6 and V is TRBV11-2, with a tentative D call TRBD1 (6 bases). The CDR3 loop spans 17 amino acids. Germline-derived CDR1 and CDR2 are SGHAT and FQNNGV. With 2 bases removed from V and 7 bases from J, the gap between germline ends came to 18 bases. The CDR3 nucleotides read TGTGCCAGCAGCTTATCCACCTCGGGGGGCAGGAATTCACCCCTCCACTTT. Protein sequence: CASSLSTSGGRNSPLHF.

DNA of the CDR3: TGTGCCAGCAGGAGTCCGCAGGGGGTATCCTACAATGAGCAGTTCTTC. It encodes CASRSPQGVSYNEQFF. The rearrangement uses TRBV6-6 and TRBJ2-1; TRBD1 matches at 7 bases. CDR3 size: 16 residues. From germline, CDR1 is MNHNY and CDR2 SVGAGI (reference sequence). With V trimmed by 6 bases and J by 1 base, 9 bases remained unmatched.

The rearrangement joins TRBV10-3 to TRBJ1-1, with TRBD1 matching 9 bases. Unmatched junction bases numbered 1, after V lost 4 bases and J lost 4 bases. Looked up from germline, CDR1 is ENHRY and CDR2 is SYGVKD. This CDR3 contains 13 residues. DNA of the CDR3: TGTGCCATCAGTGCGACAGGGGGCACTGAAGCTTTCTTT. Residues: CAISATGGTEAFF.

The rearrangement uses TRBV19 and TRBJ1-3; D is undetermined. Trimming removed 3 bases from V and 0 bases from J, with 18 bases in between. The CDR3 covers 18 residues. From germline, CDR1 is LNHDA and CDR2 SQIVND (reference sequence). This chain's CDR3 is CASSISWSGLTSGNTIYF. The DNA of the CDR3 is TGTGCCAGTAGTATCTCGTGGAGTGGTCTTACCTCTGGAAACACCATATATTTT.

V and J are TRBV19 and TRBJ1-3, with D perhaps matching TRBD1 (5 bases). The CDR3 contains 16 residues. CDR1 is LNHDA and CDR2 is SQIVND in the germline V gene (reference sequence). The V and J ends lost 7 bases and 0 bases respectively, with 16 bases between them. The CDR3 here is CASTLSWGSSGNTIYF. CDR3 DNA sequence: TGTGCCAGTACCCTTTCATGGGGCTCCTCTGGAAACACCATATATTTT.

The CDR3 here is CASNYKGKGTEAFF. CDR3 sequence (DNA): TGTGCCAGCAATTATAAGGGGAAGGGCACTGAAGCTTTCTTT. The genes are TRBV27 and TRBJ1-1; D might be TRBD1 (5 bases). CDR1 and CDR2 (germline): MNHEY, SMNVEV (reference sequence). There are 14 residues in the CDR3. The ends were cut back, 7 bases at V and 4 bases at J, with 16 bases in the middle.

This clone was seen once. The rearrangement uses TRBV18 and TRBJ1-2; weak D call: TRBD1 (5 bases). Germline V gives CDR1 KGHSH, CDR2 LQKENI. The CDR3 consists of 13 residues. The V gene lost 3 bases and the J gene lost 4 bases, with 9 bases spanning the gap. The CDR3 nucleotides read TGTGCCAGCTCACCTTCAGGGCTCTATGGCTACACCTTC. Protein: CASSPSGLYGYTF.

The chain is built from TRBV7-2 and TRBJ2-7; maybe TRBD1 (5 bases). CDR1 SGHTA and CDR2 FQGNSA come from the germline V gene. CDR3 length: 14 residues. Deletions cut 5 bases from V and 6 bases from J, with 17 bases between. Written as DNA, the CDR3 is TGTGCCAGCAGCAGGGGCCCCTATCCTGTCGAGCAGTACTTC. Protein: CASSRGPYPVEQYF.

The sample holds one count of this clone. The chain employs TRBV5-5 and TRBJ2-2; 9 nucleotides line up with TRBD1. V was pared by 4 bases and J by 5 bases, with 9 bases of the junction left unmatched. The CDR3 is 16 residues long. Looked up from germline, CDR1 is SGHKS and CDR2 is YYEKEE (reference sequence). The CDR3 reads CASSLGDREFTGELFF. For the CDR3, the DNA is TGTGCCAGCAGCCTGGGGGACAGGGAGTTTACCGGGGAGCTGTTTTTT.

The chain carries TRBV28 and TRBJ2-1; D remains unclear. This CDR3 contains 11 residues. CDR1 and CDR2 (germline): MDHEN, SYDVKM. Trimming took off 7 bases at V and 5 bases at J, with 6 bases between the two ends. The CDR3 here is CASNINNEQFF. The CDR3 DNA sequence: TGTGCCAGCAACATAAACAATGAGCAGTTCTTC.

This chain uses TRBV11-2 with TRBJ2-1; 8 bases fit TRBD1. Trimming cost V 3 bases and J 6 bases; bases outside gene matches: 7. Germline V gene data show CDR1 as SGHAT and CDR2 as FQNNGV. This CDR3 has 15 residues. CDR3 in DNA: TGTGCCAGCAGCTTTTCAGCGACAGGGGTCAATGAGCAGTTCTTC. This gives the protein CASSFSATGVNEQFF.

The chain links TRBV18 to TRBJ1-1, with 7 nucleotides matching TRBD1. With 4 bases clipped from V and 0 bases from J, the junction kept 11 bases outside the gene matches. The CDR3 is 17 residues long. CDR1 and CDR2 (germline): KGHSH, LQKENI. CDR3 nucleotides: TGTGCCAGCTCACTGGACAGGCGCCGAGAAATGAACACTGAAGCTTTCTTT. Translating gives CASSLDRRREMNTEAFF.